Below, 6 T cell receptor beta chains from the same sample are listed, as sequenced in a study of blood T cell repertoires in COVID-19. Libraries were prepared by immunoSEQ multiplex PCR; TCRdb keeps only in-frame clonotypes and omits some of them. Of about 60,000 clones listed, roughly 76% are singletons. Specimen: peripheral blood. The receptors were sampled from a woman aged 80 or over with acute or convalescent COVID-19.

V and J are TRBV12-3 or TRBV12-4 and TRBJ2-7; no definite D call. Trimming shortened V by 0 bases and J by 6 bases, and 9 bases separated the two germline ends. CDR3 size: 13 residues. CDR3 sequence: CASSLASSLEQYF. DNA of the CDR3: TGTGCCAGCAGTTTAGCGTCTTCTCTCGAGCAGTACTTC.

The chain joins TRBV7-9 to TRBJ2-7, with a possible D match to TRBD2 (7 bases). CDR3 length: 15 amino acids. Germline V gene sequence: CDR1 SEHNR, CDR2 FQNEAQ (reference sequence). Between the trimmed V and J ends, which lost 1 base and 6 bases, there was a span of 16 bases. CDR3 loop: CASSLGPRGAGEQYF. The CDR3 DNA follows: TGTGCCAGCAGCTTAGGACCTCGGGGGGCTGGCGAGCAGTACTTC.

The chain combines TRBV5-1 with TRBJ2-7; no clear D gene. This CDR3 is 13 amino acids long. CDR1 SGHRS and CDR2 YFSETQ come from the germline V gene. V was trimmed by 4 bases and J by 0 bases, leaving 8 bases between them. In nucleotides, the CDR3 is TGCGCCAGCAGCGGCCAAAGCTCCTACGAGCAGTACTTC. Its protein is CASSGQSSYEQYF.

The V call is TRBV4-1, the J call TRBJ2-2; 11 nucleotides agree with TRBD2. Germline assignment: CDR1 MGHRA and CDR2 YSYEKL. The V gene end was trimmed by 0 bases and the J gene end by 0 bases; junction bases not matched to a gene: 0. This CDR3 region has 17 residues. The CDR3 nucleotides read TGCGCCAGCAGCCAAGAACTAGCGGGAGCGAACACCGGGGAGCTGTTTTTT. It translates to CASSQELAGANTGELFF.

As concerns this clone: An end of the junction differs from the germline gene, which may be a read error. The V call is TRBV5-1, the J call TRBJ1-1; TRBD1 agrees at 8 bases. Germline CDR1 reads SGHRS; CDR2 reads YFSETQ. This CDR3 has 14 amino acids. The CDR3 coding sequence is TGCGCCAGCAGATTGGGACAGGATTGGACTGAAGCTTTCTTT. Encoded protein: CASRLGQDWTEAFF. The variable domain in full, with the rest retrieved from reference TRBV5-1 and TRBJ1-1, is KAGVTQTPRYLIKTRGQQVTLSCSPISGHRSVSWYQQTPGQGLQFLFEYFSETQRNKGNFPGRFSGRQFSNSRSEMNVSTLELGDSALYLCASRLGQDWTEAFFGQGTRLTVV.

This chain links TRBV11-2 with TRBJ1-1; D is undetermined. This CDR3 spans 12 amino acids. The germline CDR1 and CDR2 sequences are SGHAT and FQNNGV. V was cut by 1 base and J by 5 bases, with 5 bases left in between. The CDR3 nucleotides are TGTGCCAGCAGCTTAGTCGGGACTGAAGCTTTCTTT. It translates to CASSLVGTEAFF.